This T cell receptor (beta chain) was obtained from a study of graft-versus-host responses after intestinal transplantation. Study summary: Recipients were given multivisceral, liver-intestinal, or isolated intestinal transplants.

Clones were read by immunoSEQ multiplex PCR, and TCRdb kept only the in-frame ones, dropping some. The sample has 35,000 to 50,000 clones; about 94% are singletons. A word on this clone: Its antigen remains unidentified.

Study findings and constraints: GvH clones were found in recipient marrow; some appeared first in ileum or blood.

V was cut by 6 bases and J by 4 bases, with 4 bases left in between. The germline gives CDR1 MNHEY, CDR2 SVGAGI. This CDR3 region has 11 residues. Here the sequenced sample was PBMCs, taken approximately 360 days after intestinal transplant. This TCR was sampled from a human patient who received an intestinal transplant, so some T cells may come from the graft donor. V usage is TRBV6-5 and J usage is TRBJ2-1, with unresolved D. Written as DNA, the CDR3 is TGTGCCAGCAGAGAATACAATGAGCAGTTCTTC. As protein: CASREYNEQFF.